The present entry profiles one TCR beta chain with its context. Its antigen is still unknown. The data were obtained in a study of cytomegalovirus exposure and HLA in healthy donors. Produced via immunoSEQ multiplex PCR; TCRdb's table is partial and in-frame only. The repertoire holds about 250,000 clones, 80% to 90% seen once, with less than 3% in the top ten. Donors were drawn from the roughly 130-subject validation cohort, separate from the roughly 700-subject first cohort. The CDR3 has 14 amino acids. V shed 8 bases and J shed 2 bases, with 14 bases lying between them. The germline CDR1 and CDR2 sequences are SEHNR and FQNEAQ (reference sequence). Points from the study as a whole: CMV antigen specificity was confirmed in vitro for a few CMV-associated chains.

The source is a man younger than 30 in good health and CMV-seronegative. The chain uses TRBV7-9 and TRBJ2-3; tentatively, D is TRBD2 (6 bases). Sequenced sample: PBMCs. CDR3 sequence reads: CASRPPGVTDTQYF. The CDR3 DNA sequence: TGTGCCAGCCGCCCCCCGGGGGTCACAGATACGCAGTATTTT.